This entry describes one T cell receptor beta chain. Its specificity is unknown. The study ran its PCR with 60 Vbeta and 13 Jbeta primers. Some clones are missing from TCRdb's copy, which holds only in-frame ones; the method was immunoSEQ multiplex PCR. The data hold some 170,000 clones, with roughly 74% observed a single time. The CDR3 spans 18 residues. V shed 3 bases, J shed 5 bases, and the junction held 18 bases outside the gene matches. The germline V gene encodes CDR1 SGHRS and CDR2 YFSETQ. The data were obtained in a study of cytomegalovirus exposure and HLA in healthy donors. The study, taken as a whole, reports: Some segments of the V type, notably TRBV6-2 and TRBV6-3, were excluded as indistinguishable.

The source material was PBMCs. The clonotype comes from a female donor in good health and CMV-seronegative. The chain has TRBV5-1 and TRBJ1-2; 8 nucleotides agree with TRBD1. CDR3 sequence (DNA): TGCGCCAGCAGCTCACAAGACAGGGGTTCCCTCCTTGGGTATGGCTACACCTTC. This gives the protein CASSSQDRGSLLGYGYTF.